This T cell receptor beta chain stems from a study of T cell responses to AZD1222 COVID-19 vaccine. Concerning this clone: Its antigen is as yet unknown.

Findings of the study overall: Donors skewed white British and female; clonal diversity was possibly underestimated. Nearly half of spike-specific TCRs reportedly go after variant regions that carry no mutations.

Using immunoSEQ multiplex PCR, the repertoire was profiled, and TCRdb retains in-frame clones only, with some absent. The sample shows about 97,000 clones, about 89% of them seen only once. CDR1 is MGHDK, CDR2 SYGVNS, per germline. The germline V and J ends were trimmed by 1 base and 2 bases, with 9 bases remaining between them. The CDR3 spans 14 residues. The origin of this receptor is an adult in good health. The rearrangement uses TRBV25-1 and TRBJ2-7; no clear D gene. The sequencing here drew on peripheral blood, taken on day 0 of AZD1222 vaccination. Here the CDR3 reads CASSEWYKTYEQYF. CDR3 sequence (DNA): TGTGCCAGCAGTGAATGGTACAAAACCTACGAGCAGTACTTC.